This TCR beta chain comes out of a study of cytomegalovirus exposure and HLA in healthy donors. Study results and limitations: Sequencing likely caused a cluster of highly shared sequence variants. Previous analysis showed most TCR beta V segments were productive about 90% or about 30% of the time.

PCR used 60 Vbeta primers and 13 Jbeta primers. The assay was immunoSEQ multiplex PCR, and TCRdb's table has in-frame clones only and misses some. Of fewer than 250,000 clones in the sample, 82% were seen once. For this clone: Its specificity is unknown.

Sequences were obtained from PBMCs. The receptor comes from a man aged 35-49 years in good health and CMV-seropositive.

CDR3 amino acids: CASSDSTLTSEQYF. CDR3 bases: TGCGCCAGCAGCGACAGTACCCTTACGTCGGAGCAGTACTTC. V and J are TRBV5-1 and TRBJ2-7; TRBD1 is a possible D gene (5 bases). The CDR3 loop spans 14 amino acids. Trimming stripped 4 bases from V and 7 bases from J, with 18 bases between. Germline lookup yields CDR1 SGHRS and CDR2 YFSETQ.